Below, 32 T cell receptor beta chains from the same sample are listed, as sequenced in a study of blood T cell repertoires in COVID-19. The assay was immunoSEQ multiplex PCR, and TCRdb's table has in-frame clones only and misses some. The sample comprises just under 50,000 clones, around three quarters of which are singletons, and roughly 25% rests with the top ten. The sample comprised peripheral blood. Receptor source: a man aged 65 to 85 with acute or convalescent COVID-19.

The rearrangement uses TRBV7-6 and TRBJ1-1; 10 bases line up with TRBD1. V shed 5 bases, J shed 5 bases, and the junction held 8 bases outside the gene matches. The germline V gene encodes CDR1 SGHVS and CDR2 FNYEAQ. CDR3 length: 15 amino acids. CDR3 amino acids: CASSHRQGAVTEAFF. Here the CDR3 DNA reads TGTGCCAGCAGCCATAGACAGGGGGCTGTGACTGAAGCTTTCTTT.

The CDR3 DNA sequence: TGTGCCAGCAGTGAATGGAGCGGGAGGGTGGATACGCAGTATTTT. Encoded protein: CASSEWSGRVDTQYF. This sequence joins TRBV25-1 and TRBJ2-3, with 10 nucleotides matching TRBD2. The J segment lost 6 bases and the V segment lost 1 base, leaving 4 bases of the junction unmatched. Germline lookup yields CDR1 MGHDK and CDR2 SYGVNS. The CDR3 is 15 residues long.

The V call is TRBV6-2 or TRBV6-3, the J call TRBJ2-3; no clear D. From germline, CDR1 is MNHEY and CDR2 SVGEGT. This CDR3 region has 15 residues. Trimming left V 5 bases short and J 2 bases short, with 14 bases between. Written as DNA, the CDR3 is TGTGCCAGCAGTCCCCGTGATAGCTCCACAGATACGCAGTATTTT. Its protein product is CASSPRDSSTDTQYF.

The genes are TRBV27 and TRBJ1-2; 9 bases are shared with TRBD1. Germline CDR1 reads MNHEY; CDR2 reads SMNVEV (reference sequence). This CDR3 region has 14 residues. The J segment lost 4 bases and the V segment lost 6 bases, leaving 6 bases of the junction unmatched. For the CDR3, the DNA is TGTGCCAGCAGCTTTACAGGGGGCGTCTATGGCTACACCTTC. This sequence encodes CASSFTGGVYGYTF.

The chain joins TRBV6-6 to TRBJ1-2; the D gene is possibly TRBD1 (6 bases). Germline-derived CDR1 and CDR2 are MNHNY and SVGAGI (reference sequence). Between the trimmed V and J ends, which lost 5 bases and 4 bases, there was a span of 11 bases. The CDR3 has 13 residues. Here the CDR3 reads CASSTDSSYGYTF. In DNA, the CDR3 is TGTGCCAGCAGTACGGACAGCTCCTATGGCTACACCTTC.

V is TRBV11-3 and J is TRBJ2-1, with TRBD1 matching over 8 bases. The CDR3 spans 16 residues. J gave up 0 bases and V 0 bases, and 1 base lay outside the gene matches. CDR1 and CDR2 from the germline V gene are SGHNT and YENEEA. The CDR3 is CASSLEGQASYNEQFF. CDR3 bases: TGTGCCAGCAGCTTAGAGGGACAGGCCTCCTACAATGAGCAGTTCTTC.

The J gene is TRBJ2-7, the V gene TRBV4-3; a weak D match, TRBD2 (6 bases). The germline V gene encodes CDR1 LGHNA and CDR2 YSLEER. This CDR3 is built from 19 residues. Trimming stripped 0 bases from V and 1 base from J, with 22 bases between. The CDR3 coding sequence is TGCGCCAGCAGCCAAGATCTTGGAGGGCCGGCGGAGCCATCCTACGAGCAGTACTTC. Amino acid sequence: CASSQDLGGPAEPSYEQYF.

This clone was seen a handful of times. The chain's CDR3 is CAWNRGTSGNNEQFF. DNA for the CDR3: TGTGCCTGGAACCGAGGGACTAGCGGGAACAATGAGCAGTTCTTC. The chain couples TRBV30 to TRBJ2-1, with 13 bases matching TRBD2. In germline, CDR1 is GTSNPN, CDR2 SVGIG (reference sequence). Unmatched junction bases numbered 5, after V lost 4 bases and J lost 5 bases. The length of the CDR3 is 15 residues.

This sequence joins TRBV9 and TRBJ1-5, with a tentative D call TRBD1 (5 bases). The V gene's germline CDR1 is SGDLS and CDR2 YYNGEE. The V gene lost 7 bases and the J gene lost 3 bases, with 17 bases spanning the gap. This CDR3 comprises 15 residues. CDR3 DNA: TGTGCCAGCGGAGGGACGGACGTTCACAATCAGCCCCAGCATTTT. It is translated as CASGGTDVHNQPQHF.

The rearrangement uses TRBV7-8 and TRBJ2-7; tentative D call: TRBD1 (6 bases). Trimming took off 2 bases at V and 4 bases at J, with 18 bases between the two ends. CDR1 SGHVS and CDR2 FQNEAQ come from the germline V gene. The CDR3 has 16 residues. CDR3 DNA sequence: TGTGCCAGCAGCTTAAGGGGGTCCAACCAGATATACGAGCAGTACTTC. Its protein is CASSLRGSNQIYEQYF.

The CDR3 coding sequence is TGTGCCAGCAGCCTAGAGGGTAGGGCCGGAAGGGGCTCAGATACGCAGTATTTT. It is translated as CASSLEGRAGRGSDTQYF. The rearrangement joins TRBV9 to TRBJ2-3; D possibly matches TRBD1 or TRBD2 (5 bases each). Trimming shortened V by 4 bases and J by 4 bases, and 25 bases separated the two germline ends. Germline CDR1 is SGDLS and CDR2 is YYNGEE. This CDR3 comprises 18 residues.

The gene calls are TRBV5-1 and TRBJ2-2; 8 nucleotides match TRBD1. The CDR3 has 14 residues. Trimming took 6 bases from V and 7 from J; bases not matched to a gene: 8. Germline lookup yields CDR1 SGHRS and CDR2 YFSETQ. The CDR3 nucleotides are TGCGCCAGCACCCAGGACAGGGTGGACGGGGAGCTGTTTTTT. Protein sequence: CASTQDRVDGELFF.

The chain couples TRBV7-3 to TRBJ2-1; 11 bases fit TRBD2. V gave up 5 bases and J gave up 5 bases; unmatched junction bases: 8. In germline, CDR1 is SGHTA, CDR2 FQGTGA. This CDR3 is built from 16 residues. The DNA of the CDR3 is TGTGCCAGCAGCACCACACTAGCGGGGGTGAACAATGAGCAGTTCTTC. It is translated as CASSTTLAGVNNEQFF.

In its sample, this clone ranks as medium-sized (0.01 to 0.1%). The CDR3 nucleotides read TGTGCCAGCAGCTTAAGCGGGAGTATCGATACGCAGTATTTT. It is translated as CASSLSGSIDTQYF. The genes are TRBV7-3 and TRBJ2-3, with 7 positions matching TRBD2. The CDR3 spans 14 residues. Losses at the gene ends were 1 base for V and 6 bases for J; bases not matched to a gene: 4. Germline V lookup: CDR1 SGHTA, CDR2 FQGTGA.

CDR3 bases: TGTGCCATCAGTGAGGGACCGGGAGGAGGTCGGAATGAGCAGTTCTTC. Translated, it gives CAISEGPGGGRNEQFF. The J gene is TRBJ2-1, the V gene TRBV10-3; 7 bases match TRBD2. Germline CDR1 ENHRY, CDR2 SYGVKD. Unmatched junction bases numbered 11, after V lost 2 bases and J lost 7 bases. The CDR3 totals 16 residues.

The rearrangement links TRBV19 to TRBJ1-2; D is undetermined. The CDR3 runs 13 residues. V was shortened by 4 bases and J by 2 bases, with 8 bases between the two germline ends. From germline, CDR1 is LNHDA and CDR2 SQIVND (reference sequence). The CDR3 sequence: CASSNDKNYGYTF. CDR3 DNA: TGTGCCAGTAGTAACGACAAGAACTATGGCTACACCTTC.

This clone was detected a few times. J is TRBJ2-7 and V is TRBV28; D may be TRBD1 (5 bases). This CDR3 region has 20 residues. Trimming shortened V by 4 bases and J by 2 bases, and 30 bases separated the two germline ends. Per germline, CDR1 MDHEN and CDR2 SYDVKM. The CDR3 spells CASSSTTGRDSAPTPYEQYF. The CDR3 DNA sequence: TGTGCCAGCAGTTCCACCACGGGCAGGGATTCAGCCCCAACCCCCTACGAGCAGTACTTC. The variable domain in full, completed from reference TRBV28 and TRBJ2-7, reads DVKVTQSSRYLVKRTGEKVFLECVQDMDHENMFWYRQDPGLGLRLIYFSYDVKMKEKGDIPEGYSVSREKKERFSLILESASTNQTSMYLCASSSTTGRDSAPTPYEQYFGPGTRLTVT.

The chain combines TRBV18 with TRBJ1-5, with D perhaps matching TRBD1 (5 bases). This CDR3 has 15 amino acids. V was clipped by 1 base and J by 5 bases, with 12 bases between them. Germline CDR1 is KGHSH and CDR2 is LQKENI. Here the CDR3 reads CASSPRAGRDQPQHF. The CDR3 DNA sequence: TGTGCCAGCTCACCACGTGCGGGGCGAGATCAGCCCCAGCATTTT.

This chain uses TRBV12-3 or TRBV12-4 with TRBJ1-1; D remains unclear. CDR3 length: 13 amino acids. V lost 3 bases and J 4 bases, leaving 9 bases between the germline ends. The CDR3 reads CASSFGRRTEAFF. The CDR3 DNA is TGTGCCAGCAGTTTTGGCAGGCGCACTGAAGCTTTCTTT.

This clone was seen just once. CDR3 amino acids: CASSQVGVGKETQYF. The CDR3 nucleotides read TGTGCCAGCAGCCAGGTCGGGGTGGGGAAAGAGACCCAGTACTTC. This chain joins TRBV6-5 and TRBJ2-5, with D tentatively TRBD2 (5 bases). There are 15 residues in the CDR3. Deletions cut 6 bases from V and 3 bases from J, with 17 bases between. The V gene's germline CDR1 is MNHEY and CDR2 SVGAGI.

J is TRBJ1-1 and V is TRBV7-9; no clear D gene. Trimming removed 4 bases from V and 6 bases from J, with 15 bases in between. CDR1 and CDR2 (germline): SEHNR, FQNEAQ (reference sequence). The CDR3 sequence is 14 residues long. The CDR3 reads CASSSNARESEAFF. CDR3 bases: TGTGCCAGCAGCTCGAACGCACGGGAATCTGAAGCTTTCTTT. Using reference TRBV7-9 and TRBJ1-1 for the parts outside the CDR3, the full variable domain is DTGVSQNPRHKITKRGQNVTFRCDPISEHNRLYWYRQTLGQGPEFLTYFQNEAQLEKSRLLSDRFSAERPKGSFSTLEIQRTEQGDSAMYLCASSSNARESEAFFGQGTRLTVV.

This rearrangement joins TRBV11-2 to TRBJ1-4; a weak D match, TRBD1 (5 bases). V was clipped by 5 bases and J by 0 bases, with 10 bases between them. This CDR3 spans 15 amino acids. From germline, CDR1 is SGHAT and CDR2 FQNNGV. CDR3 coding DNA: TGTGCCAGCAGCCATCCGACAGCAACTAATGAAAAACTGTTTTTT. This sequence encodes CASSHPTATNEKLFF.

This chain joins TRBV19 and TRBJ2-7; no firm D call. This CDR3 has 15 amino acids. Germline V gene sequence: CDR1 LNHDA, CDR2 SQIVND (reference sequence). Trimming removed 5 bases at V and 3 bases at J, with 17 bases between. Here the CDR3 reads CASSPGAVLHYEQYF. CDR3 DNA sequence: TGTGCCAGTAGTCCCGGAGCAGTGCTGCACTACGAGCAGTACTTC.

The V call is TRBV19, the J call TRBJ1-2; a possible D gene is TRBD1 (6 bases). CDR3 size: 14 residues. Germline CDR1 LNHDA, CDR2 SQIVND (reference sequence). Trimming pared 3 bases from V and 4 bases from J, leaving 12 bases between. CDR3 protein: CASSMQGRGYGYTF. In nucleotides, the CDR3 is TGTGCCAGTAGTATGCAGGGGCGCGGCTATGGCTACACCTTC.

The V call is TRBV3-1 (or the pseudogene TRBV3-2), the J call TRBJ1-2, with D uncertain. Between the trimmed V and J ends, which lost 2 bases and 0 bases, there was a span of 4 bases. CDR3 size: 13 residues. Germline V gene data show CDR1 as LGHDT and CDR2 as YNNKEL (reference sequence). The CDR3 loop is CASSQQSNYGYTF. For the CDR3, the DNA is TGTGCCAGCAGCCAACAGTCTAACTATGGCTACACCTTC.

This rearrangement joins TRBV6-5 to TRBJ2-1, with D possibly matching TRBD2 (6 bases). The germline CDR1 and CDR2 sequences are MNHEY and SVGAGI. The CDR3 sequence is 15 residues long. With 6 bases removed from V and 4 bases from J, the gap between germline ends came to 16 bases. This CDR3 is CASRRDLLSYNEQFF. The CDR3 DNA reads as TGTGCCAGCAGGAGGGACTTACTGTCTTACAATGAGCAGTTCTTC.

The chain is built from TRBV19 and TRBJ1-4; D not certain. V shed 3 bases and J shed 8 bases, with 13 bases lying between them. The CDR3 extends over 14 amino acids. CDR1 and CDR2 (germline): LNHDA, SQIVND (reference sequence). CDR3 sequence: CASSISVGDEKLFF. The DNA of the CDR3 is TGTGCCAGTAGTATTTCCGTCGGAGACGAAAAACTGTTTTTT.

The chain combines TRBV9 with TRBJ1-1; maybe TRBD1 (5 bases). Germline CDR1 is SGDLS and CDR2 is YYNGEE. Trimming shortened V by 4 bases and J by 12 bases, and 19 bases separated the two germline ends. This CDR3 contains 13 residues. Here the CDR3 DNA reads TGTGCCAGCAGCCCCTCTCCCACGGGGGGGTCTTTCTTT. This sequence encodes CASSPSPTGGSFF.

V usage is TRBV7-2 and J usage is TRBJ1-1; TRBD1 matches 7 bases. V was pared by 4 bases and J by 5 bases, with 4 bases of the junction left unmatched. The CDR3 sequence is 13 residues long. Germline-derived CDR1 and CDR2 are SGHTA and FQGNSA. The CDR3 spells CASSSTTGTEAFF. The DNA of the CDR3 is TGTGCCAGCAGCTCAACGACAGGGACTGAAGCTTTCTTT.

The chain joins TRBV4-3 to TRBJ2-5, with 10 bases that match TRBD2. CDR1 and CDR2 (germline): LGHNA, YSLEER. This CDR3 has 19 amino acids. V dropped 0 bases and J dropped 3; count of bases not matched to a gene: 13. CDR3 region: CASSQDRVLSGRSEETQYF. CDR3 nucleotide sequence: TGCGCCAGCAGCCAAGATAGAGTGCTTAGCGGGAGGTCTGAAGAGACCCAGTACTTC.

The J gene is TRBJ1-2, the V gene TRBV19; tentative D call: TRBD1 (6 bases). The CDR3 runs to 14 residues. Germline CDR1 reads LNHDA; CDR2 reads SQIVND (reference sequence). Trimming removed 4 bases from V and 5 bases from J, with 14 bases in between. The CDR3 bases are TGTGCCAGTAGTACCCGGGACAAAGAATATGGCTACACCTTC. Its translation: CASSTRDKEYGYTF.

V and J are TRBV5-5 and TRBJ1-1; the D is unclear. Trimming removed 2 bases from V and 7 bases from J, with 12 bases in between. The germline gives CDR1 SGHKS, CDR2 YYEKEE (reference sequence). The CDR3 is 13 residues long. This CDR3 reads CASSFLRRDEAFF. CDR3 bases: TGTGCCAGCAGCTTTCTCCGCCGAGATGAAGCTTTCTTT.